Here is one T cell receptor beta chain with its context. Its target is unknown. This specimen comes from a study of STAT5B mutations in CD4+ large granular lymphocyte leukemia. Broader study findings: Main leukemic clonotypes were patient-specific, but 25% appeared at low frequency elsewhere. Patient CD4-sorted repertoires looked more clonal than healthy CD4+ repertoires, even without putative leukemic clones. TRBV06-family usage was enriched in top patient clones (8/27) versus controls (2/35).

Produced via immunoSEQ multiplex PCR; TCRdb's table is partial and in-frame only. The top ten hold about 75% of the sample, which has some 8,800 clones, around 85% seen once. Germline trimming cut 0 bases from V and 6 bases from J; bases unmatched to any gene: 3. Germline-derived CDR1 and CDR2 are KGHSH and LQKENI. The CDR3 has 17 residues. Depending on availability, patient cells were bead-separated fractions or unselected PBMC. The sequence was collected from a man aged 60 to 69 with CD4+ T-cell large granular lymphocyte leukemia. The source material was PBMCs. The V and J genes are TRBV18 and TRBJ2-2; TRBD2 matches at 14 bases. The CDR3 sequence is CASSPPGLAGDAGELFF. In DNA, the CDR3 is TGTGCCAGCTCACCACCGGGACTAGCGGGAGATGCCGGGGAGCTGTTTTTT.